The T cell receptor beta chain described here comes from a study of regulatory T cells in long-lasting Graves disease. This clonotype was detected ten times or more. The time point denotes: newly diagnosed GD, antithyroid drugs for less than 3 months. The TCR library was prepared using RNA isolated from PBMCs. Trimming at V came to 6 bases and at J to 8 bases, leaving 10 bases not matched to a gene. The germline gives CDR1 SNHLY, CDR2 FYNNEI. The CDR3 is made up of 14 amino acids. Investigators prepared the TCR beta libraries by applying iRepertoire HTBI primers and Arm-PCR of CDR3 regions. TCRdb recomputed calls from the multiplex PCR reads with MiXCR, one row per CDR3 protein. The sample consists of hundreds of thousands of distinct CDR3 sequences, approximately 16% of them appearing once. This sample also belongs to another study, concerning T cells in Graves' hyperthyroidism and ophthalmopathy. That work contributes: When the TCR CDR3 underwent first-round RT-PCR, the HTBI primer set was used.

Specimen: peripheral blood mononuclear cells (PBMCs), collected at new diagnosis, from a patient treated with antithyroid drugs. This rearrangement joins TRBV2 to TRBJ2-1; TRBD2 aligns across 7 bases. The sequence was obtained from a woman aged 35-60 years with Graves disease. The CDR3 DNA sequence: TGTGCCAGCAGATGGGGGGAGGGGTCGGATGAGCAGTTCTTC. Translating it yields CASRWGEGSDEQFF.